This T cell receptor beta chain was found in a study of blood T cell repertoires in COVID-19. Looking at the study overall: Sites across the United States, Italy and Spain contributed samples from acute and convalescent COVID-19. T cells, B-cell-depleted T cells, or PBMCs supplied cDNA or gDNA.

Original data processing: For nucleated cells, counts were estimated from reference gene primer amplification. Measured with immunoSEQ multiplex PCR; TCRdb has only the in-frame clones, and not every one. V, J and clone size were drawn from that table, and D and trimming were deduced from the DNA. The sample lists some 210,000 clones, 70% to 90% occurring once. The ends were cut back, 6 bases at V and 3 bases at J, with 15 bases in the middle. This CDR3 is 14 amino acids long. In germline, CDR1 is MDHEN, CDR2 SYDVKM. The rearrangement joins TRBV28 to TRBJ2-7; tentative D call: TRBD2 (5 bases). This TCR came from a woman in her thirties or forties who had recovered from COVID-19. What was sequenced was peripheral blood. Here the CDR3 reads CASSTGSKNYEQYF. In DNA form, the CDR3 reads TGTGCCAGCAGCACTGGGAGTAAAAACTACGAGCAGTACTTC.